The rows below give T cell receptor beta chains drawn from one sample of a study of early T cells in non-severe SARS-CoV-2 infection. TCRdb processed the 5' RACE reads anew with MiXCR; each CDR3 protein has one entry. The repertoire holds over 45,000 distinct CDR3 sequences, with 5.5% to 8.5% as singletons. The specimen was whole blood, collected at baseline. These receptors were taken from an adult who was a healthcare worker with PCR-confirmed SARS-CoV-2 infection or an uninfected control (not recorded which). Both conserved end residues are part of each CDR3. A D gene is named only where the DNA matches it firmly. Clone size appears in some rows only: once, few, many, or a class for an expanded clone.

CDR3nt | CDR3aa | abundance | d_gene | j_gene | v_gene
TGCGCCAGCAGCCAAGAGGCTGAATATCAGCCCCAGCATTTT | CASSQEAEYQPQHF | many | - | TRBJ1-5 | TRBV4-1
TGCAGTGCTAGAGATCTAGACAGGGACGGCGACAAGGGGACCCAGTACTTC | CSARDLDRDGDKGTQYF | - | TRBD1 | TRBJ2-5 | TRBV20-1
TGCAGCGTTGAGGGGAGCGGCACAGATACGCAGTATTTT | CSVEGSGTDTQYF | few | - | TRBJ2-3 | TRBV29-1
TGCGCCAGCAGCCAAGATCAGATCTATGGCTACACCTTC | CASSQDQIYGYTF | - | - | TRBJ1-2 | TRBV4-3
TGCGCCAGCAGCCAAGATGCCGGGAGAGGGCACGAGCAGTACTTC | CASSQDAGRGHEQYF | - | - | TRBJ2-7 | TRBV4-3
TGTGCCAGCAGTTACTCGAAAGCCTCCTACGAGCAGTACTTC | CASSYSKASYEQYF | few | - | TRBJ2-7 | TRBV6-6
TGCAGCGGTGGGACAGCCGATAATGGCTACACCTTC | CSGGTADNGYTF | - | TRBD1 | TRBJ1-2 | TRBV29-1
TGTGCCAGCAGTACTCCCGGGACTAATGAGTGGGAGACCCAGTACTTC | CASSTPGTNEWETQYF | - | TRBD2 | TRBJ2-5 | TRBV28
TGTGCCAGCAGCCAAGTCCTAGCGTCGAATGAGCAGTTCTTC | CASSQVLASNEQFF | - | - | TRBJ2-1 | TRBV3-2
TGTGCCAGCAGTTTCGCGGGAAATGAGCAGTTCTTC | CASSFAGNEQFF | many | - | TRBJ2-1 | TRBV28
TGTGCCAGCAGCTCCTCCGGGACAGGGGGCAGGGAGACCCAGTACTTC | CASSSSGTGGRETQYF | few | TRBD1 | TRBJ2-5 | TRBV7-9
TGTGCCAGCAGCTTATGGACTAGCGGAAGACAAGAGACCCAGTACTTC | CASSLWTSGRQETQYF | - | TRBD2 | TRBJ2-5 | TRBV11-2
TGTGCCACCAGCTTCGGACTAGGTATTAATGAGCAGTTCTTC | CATSFGLGINEQFF | - | TRBD2 | TRBJ2-1 | TRBV7-8
TGTGCCAGCAGCTTCATCAGGGGAGAGCAGTACTTC | CASSFIRGEQYF | - | - | TRBJ2-7 | TRBV7-2
TGTGCCAGCAGCCAGCCCGGTCGAACTGGAAACACCATATATTTT | CASSQPGRTGNTIYF | few | - | TRBJ1-3 | TRBV4-2
TGTGCCAGCAGTATCAGGGGGACAGTTGCTAGCAATCAGCCCCAGCATTTT | CASSIRGTVASNQPQHF | many | TRBD1 | TRBJ1-5 | TRBV28
TGTGCCAGCAGCAACTTAGCGGGGGAGAACATTCAGTACTTC | CASSNLAGENIQYF | many | TRBD2 | TRBJ2-4 | TRBV6-6
TGTGCCAGCAGATGGACAATTAACTATGGCTACACCTTC | CASRWTINYGYTF | few | - | TRBJ1-2 | TRBV7-2
TGTGCCAGCAGTTACGGAAGCTATGGCTACACCTTC | CASSYGSYGYTF | many | - | TRBJ1-2 | TRBV6-2/TRBV6-3
TGTGCCAGCAGCCGGGACCAGGCCTCCTACGAGCAGTACTTC | CASSRDQASYEQYF | - | - | TRBJ2-7 | TRBV12-3/TRBV12-4
TGTGCCAGCAGCCTACAGGGTCTCCATGGCTACACCTTC | CASSLQGLHGYTF | many | - | TRBJ1-2 | TRBV7-9
TGTGCCAGCAACGGGGGAGGGACATACAATGAGCAGTTCTTC | CASNGGGTYNEQFF | - | - | TRBJ2-1 | TRBV11-2
TGTGCCAGCAGTGGAACAGGGGGACATGGCTACACCTTC | CASSGTGGHGYTF | many | TRBD1 | TRBJ1-2 | TRBV6-2/TRBV6-3
TGCAGTGCTACAGTATATCTCAGCGGGGGGCCTCAAGAGACCCAGTACTTC | CSATVYLSGGPQETQYF | few | TRBD2 | TRBJ2-5 | TRBV20-1
TGCGCCAGCAGCCACGGGACAGTCCACGAGCAGTACTTC | CASSHGTVHEQYF | - | TRBD1 | TRBJ2-7 | TRBV4-3
TGTGCCAGCAGGGGGGGACTCCACAATGAGCAGTTCTTC | CASRGGLHNEQFF | - | - | TRBJ2-1 | TRBV2
TGCGCCAGCAGCCAAGTTTCGGGCAGGGGGAACACTGAAGCTTTCTTT | CASSQVSGRGNTEAFF | many | - | TRBJ1-1 | TRBV4-3
TGTGCCAGCACAGGGGGCTACTCTTTTAACACCGGGGAGCTGTTTTTT | CASTGGYSFNTGELFF | - | TRBD1 | TRBJ2-2 | TRBV19
TGTGCCAGCAGCCCACAGGGGACAGGGATTCAGCAGCCCCAGCATTTT | CASSPQGTGIQQPQHF | - | TRBD1 | TRBJ1-5 | TRBV7-8
TGTGCCAGCAGTTTACAGGGGTACACCGGGGAGCTGTTTTTT | CASSLQGYTGELFF | few | - | TRBJ2-2 | TRBV27
TGCGCCAGCAGCCAAGATCTGCTATCGGGGAACCCCTACGAGCAGTACTTC | CASSQDLLSGNPYEQYF | few | - | TRBJ2-7 | TRBV4-3
TGCGCCAGCAAGGACGACGGCGCCCCCCGAGAGACCCAGTACTTC | CASKDDGAPRETQYF | many | - | TRBJ2-5 | TRBV10-2
TGTGCCAGCAGTTACCCGGGACCGGGTGGCACCATATATTTT | CASSYPGPGGTIYF | many | - | TRBJ1-3 | TRBV6-5
TGTGCCAGCAGTTACTCCGGGGGGGGCTATGCCGAGCAGTACTTC | CASSYSGGGYAEQYF | many | TRBD2 | TRBJ2-7 | TRBV6-5
TGTGCCAGCAGTTTACTAGCCTTGAACACTGAAGCTTTCTTT | CASSLLALNTEAFF | many | - | TRBJ1-1 | TRBV12-3/TRBV12-4
TGTGCCAGCAGCCAGGAAACAGGGGATTTCACAGATACGCAGTATTTT | CASSQETGDFTDTQYF | many | TRBD1 | TRBJ2-3 | TRBV4-2
TGTGCCAGCAGCTTAACGGTTTCGGGCACCGGGGAGCTGTTTTTT | CASSLTVSGTGELFF | few | - | TRBJ2-2 | TRBV7-2
TGTGCCAGCAGCTTGGTACGGGGACAGGGAAGGGACGAGCAGTACTTC | CASSLVRGQGRDEQYF | many | TRBD1 | TRBJ2-7 | TRBV5-5
TGTGCCAGCAGCTTAGTGACAAGGGGTATCGAGCAGTTCTTC | CASSLVTRGIEQFF | many | - | TRBJ2-1 | TRBV7-2
TGCAGTGCTATCTTGGGACTCAATACGCAGTATTTT | CSAILGLNTQYF | many | - | TRBJ2-3 | TRBV20-1
TGTGCCAGCACCACTTCTACTCAGCCCCAGCATTTT | CASTTSTQPQHF | many | - | TRBJ1-5 | TRBV12-3/TRBV12-4
TGTGCCAGCAGCCCAGGTCCATCTAACAATGAGCAGTTCTTC | CASSPGPSNNEQFF | - | - | TRBJ2-1 | TRBV7-2
TGTGCCAGCTCAAATAGTCGGGACAGAAATCAGCCCCAGCATTTT | CASSNSRDRNQPQHF | few | TRBD1 | TRBJ1-5 | TRBV18
TGTGCCAGCAGTTACATGTCTCCGGGGGCAGGGGATACGCAGTATTTT | CASSYMSPGAGDTQYF | - | - | TRBJ2-3 | TRBV6-5
TGTGCCAGCAGTTCCGGACTAGCGAAAGAGACCCAGTACTTC | CASSSGLAKETQYF | many | TRBD2 | TRBJ2-5 | TRBV6-6
TGTGCCAGCAGCTTAGAACAGGGGAAGGGAAAACTGTTTTTT | CASSLEQGKGKLFF | - | TRBD1 | TRBJ1-4 | TRBV7-2
TGCAGTGCAACTGCGGGGGACAGGGAGTCCTACGAGCAGTACTTC | CSATAGDRESYEQYF | many | TRBD1 | TRBJ2-7 | TRBV20-1
TGTGCCAGTAGCCCCGACAGGGACTCCTACAATGAGCAGTTCTTC | CASSPDRDSYNEQFF | - | TRBD1 | TRBJ2-1 | TRBV19
TGTGCCAGCAGCCAAGGCGGGGACAGCCCCTATGGCTACACCTTC | CASSQGGDSPYGYTF | - | TRBD1 | TRBJ1-2 | TRBV7-6
TGCAGTGCTCCCGGGACAGGGGATTATCAGCCCCAGCATTTT | CSAPGTGDYQPQHF | many | TRBD1 | TRBJ1-5 | TRBV20-1
TGCAGTGCCAACCCTTTAGCGGGGGGAATGGATACGCAGTATTTT | CSANPLAGGMDTQYF | many | TRBD2 | TRBJ2-3 | TRBV20-1
TGTGCCAGCAGCCCAGACACTACCGAGCCCTATGGCTACACCTTC | CASSPDTTEPYGYTF | many | - | TRBJ1-2 | TRBV9
TGTGCCAGCAGCTCCGACCGGGACTCCTACGAGCAGTACTTC | CASSSDRDSYEQYF | many | - | TRBJ2-7 | TRBV13
TGTGCCAGCAGCCAAGATCCCCGATCGATGAACGAGCAGTACTTC | CASSQDPRSMNEQYF | many | - | TRBJ2-7 | TRBV3-1
TGTGCCAGCAGCTTGGGGACAGACTCGCCAGGCTACACCTTC | CASSLGTDSPGYTF | many | TRBD1 | TRBJ1-2 | TRBV3-1